The present T cell receptor beta chain was sequenced within a study of T-cell reconstitution after alpha-beta-depleted transplantation in children. Trimming took 1 base from V and 7 from J; bases not matched to a gene: 12. This CDR3 is built from 17 residues. Germline V gene sequence: CDR1 DFQATT, CDR2 SNEGSKA (reference sequence). For TCRbeta, the library was prepared with unique molecular identifiers. TCRdb re-derived calls from the PCR reads in MiXCR, one entry per CDR3 protein. Of roughly 670,000 distinct CDR3 sequences listed, over 10% were seen once; the top ten hold 0.75% to 0.85%. Many counts were recorded for this clonotype.

This sequence was found in a girl aged 2-10 years with congenital amegakaryocytic thrombocytopenia, due to receive a stem cell transplant. The chain couples TRBV20-1 to TRBJ2-1; TRBD2 aligns across 11 bases. This sample comprised PBMCs, obtained before TCRalphabeta/CD19-depleted stem cell transplant. The chain's CDR3 is CSARVTLAGGPWNEQFF. As DNA, the CDR3 is TGCAGTGCTAGAGTTACTTTAGCGGGAGGGCCTTGGAATGAGCAGTTCTTC.